Shown below are 12 T cell receptor beta chains from a single sample sequenced in a study of blood T cell repertoires in COVID-19. This table comes from immunoSEQ multiplex PCR, and its TCRdb copy is limited to in-frame clones, with some not included. The data hold roughly 30,000 clones, with roughly 84% observed a single time. The sample was peripheral blood. The receptor set was obtained from a human donor in a cohort sampled during active COVID-19.

The chain links TRBV6-5 to TRBJ1-2; D unresolved. Trimming left V 2 bases short and J 8 bases short, with 18 bases between. This CDR3 spans 15 amino acids. Germline V gene sequence: CDR1 MNHEY, CDR2 SVGAGI. This CDR3 reads CASSYEAGGRGGYTF. Written as DNA, the CDR3 is TGTGCCAGCAGTTACGAAGCAGGTGGGCGGGGAGGCTACACCTTC.

The chain carries TRBV6-5 and TRBJ1-6; TRBD1 might be the D (5 bases). This CDR3 comprises 12 residues. V lost 7 bases, J lost 12 bases, and 13 bases lay in between. The germline V gene has CDR1 MNHEY and CDR2 SVGAGI. The CDR3 is CASKAGVRPLHF. CDR3 sequence (DNA): TGTGCCAGCAAAGCGGGGGTGCGACCCCTCCACTTT.

CDR3: CASSIGSLARELFF. For the CDR3, the DNA is TGTGCCAGTAGTATCGGGAGTCTTGCCCGGGAGCTGTTTTTT. This chain connects TRBV19 to TRBJ2-2; the D gene is possibly TRBD2 (6 bases). Trimming took 3 bases from V and 9 from J, leaving 14 bases between them. This CDR3 comprises 14 residues. Germline CDR1 is LNHDA and CDR2 is SQIVND (reference sequence).

V gene TRBV10-3 combines with J gene TRBJ2-3, with 12 bases identical to TRBD1. V gave up 4 bases and J gave up 2 bases; unmatched junction bases: 13. Looked up from germline, CDR1 is ENHRY and CDR2 is SYGVKD. The CDR3 contains 19 residues. Here the CDR3 DNA reads TGTGCCATCAGTGGTAGACCGGGACAGGGGGCGTCCGACACAGATACGCAGTATTTT. This codes for CAISGRPGQGASDTDTQYF.

The gene calls are TRBV4-1 and TRBJ1-2; 7 bases are shared with TRBD1. V trimming: 2 bases; J trimming: 4 bases; junction bases outside the gene matches: 4. The CDR3 is made up of 14 amino acids. CDR1 and CDR2 (germline): MGHRA, YSYEKL. CDR3 residues: CASSQTGEGYGYTF. The CDR3 DNA reads TGCGCCAGCAGCCAAACAGGGGAAGGCTATGGCTACACCTTC.

This clone was picked up one time. This sequence joins TRBV19 and TRBJ1-5; TRBD1 matches 7 bases. The germline V gene encodes CDR1 LNHDA and CDR2 SQIVND (reference sequence). Trimming at V came to 8 bases and at J to 4 bases, leaving 8 bases not matched to a gene. The CDR3 spans 14 residues. Here the CDR3 DNA reads TGTGCCAGTCATACCGGGACAGAAAATCAGCCCCAGCATTTT. This translates into CASHTGTENQPQHF.

This clone was detected only once. The rearrangement links TRBV19 to TRBJ1-2; 11 bases map to TRBD1. Germline V CDR1 and CDR2: LNHDA, SQIVND (reference sequence). CDR3 length: 15 amino acids. V dropped 3 bases and J dropped 2; count of bases not matched to a gene: 2. DNA for the CDR3: TGTGCCAGTAGTATCTGGGACAGGGGGAACTATGGCTACACCTTC. This encodes CASSIWDRGNYGYTF.

This rearrangement joins TRBV5-1 to TRBJ2-2; D remains ambiguous. Germline CDR1 reads SGHRS; CDR2 reads YFSETQ. Trimming cost V 1 base and J 1 base, with 8 bases left between them. This CDR3 is built from 15 residues. CDR3 sequence: CASSLRQVNTGELFF. Here the CDR3 DNA reads TGCGCCAGCAGCTTGAGGCAGGTGAACACCGGGGAGCTGTTTTTT.

The rearrangement uses TRBV28 and TRBJ2-5; 12 nucleotides agree with TRBD1. The CDR3 has 15 amino acids. After removal of 3 bases from V and 5 bases from J, the junction contained 4 bases not matched to a gene. Germline V gives CDR1 MDHEN, CDR2 SYDVKM. CDR3 protein: CASSFRDRGPETQYF. DNA for the CDR3: TGTGCCAGCAGTTTCCGGGACAGGGGGCCGGAGACCCAGTACTTC.

The chain carries TRBV25-1 and TRBJ1-2; a weak D match, TRBD1 (6 bases). The CDR3 runs 11 residues. Germline CDR1 is MGHDK and CDR2 is SYGVNS. The V end was cut by 6 bases, the J end by 8 bases, with 10 bases between. DNA of the CDR3: TGTGCCAGCAGGTATGGGGGCGGCTACACCTTC. It specifies CASRYGGGYTF.

The chain couples TRBV27 to TRBJ1-5, with TRBD1 matching 11 bases. The CDR3 spans 15 residues. V lost 10 bases to trimming and J lost 5 bases; unmatched junction nucleotides: 10. Germline V gene lookup returns CDR1 MNHEY and CDR2 SMNVEV (reference sequence). This CDR3 reads CATLADRGHYQPQHF. The DNA of the CDR3 is TGTGCCACCTTGGCGGACAGGGGGCATTATCAGCCCCAGCATTTT.

The V gene is TRBV2, the J gene TRBJ2-3, with D possibly TRBD2 on 6 matching bases. This CDR3 spans 15 amino acids. Trimming removed 7 bases at V and 1 base at J, with 15 bases between. The germline gives CDR1 SNHLY, CDR2 FYNNEI. The CDR3 protein is CASISLRRGTDTQYF. In DNA form, the CDR3 reads TGTGCCAGCATTTCACTCAGGAGGGGCACAGATACGCAGTATTTT.